Each of the 26 T cell receptor beta chains below was sequenced from the same sample in a study of blood T cell repertoires in COVID-19. Only in-frame clones appear in the TCRdb table, and some are missing; sequencing was by immunoSEQ multiplex PCR. The sample has under 300,000 clones, around 89% seen once; the top ten hold over 2%. Input material: PBMCs or T cells enriched from blood (not recorded which). These receptor sequences come from a woman aged 60-70 years in a cohort exposed to, infected with or recovered from COVID-19 (not recorded which).

The genes are TRBV6-2 or TRBV6-3 and TRBJ2-1; 10 bases map to TRBD2. There are 17 residues in the CDR3. CDR1 and CDR2 (germline): MNHEY, SVGEGT. Trimming took 0 bases from V and 4 from J; bases not matched to a gene: 6. CDR3 nucleotides: TGTGCCAGCAGTTACTCTCCTAGCGGGAGTTTATACAATGAGCAGTTCTTC. Translated: CASSYSPSGSLYNEQFF.

This chain joins TRBV6-5 and TRBJ1-3; D is unclear. Germline V gene data show CDR1 as MNHEY and CDR2 as SVGAGI. This CDR3 is built from 13 residues. V shed 7 bases and J shed 0 bases, with 7 bases lying between them. For the CDR3, the DNA is TGTGCCAGCAATCAGGCCTCTGGAAACACCATATATTTT. Translation gives CASNQASGNTIYF.

V usage is TRBV28 and J usage is TRBJ1-5; tentative D call: TRBD1 (6 bases). The CDR3 loop spans 16 amino acids. Per the germline V gene, CDR1 is MDHEN and CDR2 is SYDVKM. Trimming took 7 bases from V and 6 from J, leaving 22 bases between them. The DNA for the CDR3 is TGTGCCAGCACCAGAGGGGGGGACCCGAGCCCTCAGCCCCAGCATTTT. Its protein product is CASTRGGDPSPQPQHF.

The rearrangement joins TRBV7-2 to TRBJ2-5; 8 bases match TRBD2. Unmatched junction bases numbered 2, after V lost 4 bases and J lost 4 bases. Germline assignment: CDR1 SGHTA and CDR2 FQGNSA. The CDR3 extends over 13 amino acids. The chain's CDR3 is CASSSGRVETQYF. The CDR3, as DNA: TGTGCCAGCAGCTCCGGGAGGGTAGAGACCCAGTACTTC. The complete variable domain, with remaining parts taken from reference TRBV7-2 and TRBJ2-5, reads GAGVSQSPSNKVTEKGKDVELRCDPISGHTALYWYRQSLGQGLEFLIYFQGNSAPDKSGLPSDRFSAERTGGSVSTLTIQRTQQEDSAVYLCASSSGRVETQYFGPGTRLLVL.

This clone was counted once. The chain couples TRBV7-8 to TRBJ2-1; 9 bases match TRBD2. This CDR3 has 16 residues. Germline CDR1 reads SGHVS; CDR2 reads FQNEAQ. V dropped 5 bases and J dropped 3; count of bases not matched to a gene: 8. CDR3 sequence (DNA): TGTGCCAGCAGCATTAGACTAGCGGCGGGCTACAATGAGCAGTTCTTC. Encoded protein: CASSIRLAAGYNEQFF.

This chain joins TRBV28 and TRBJ1-5; D gene unclear. CDR3 length equals 12 residues. V was shortened by 7 bases and J by 0 bases, with 4 bases between the two germline ends. CDR1 and CDR2 (germline): MDHEN, SYDVKM. In DNA, the CDR3 is TGTGCCAGCACCGGTAGCAATCAGCCCCAGCATTTT. This encodes CASTGSNQPQHF.

V and J are TRBV19 and TRBJ1-4, with D maybe TRBD1 (5 bases). V was shortened by 4 bases and J by 5 bases, with 14 bases between the two germline ends. The CDR3 contains 15 residues. The germline gives CDR1 LNHDA, CDR2 SQIVND (reference sequence). The CDR3 region has the DNA TGTGCCAGTAGTAGGGCGACCAAGGGGAATGAAAAACTGTTTTTT. This gives the protein CASSRATKGNEKLFF.

The gene calls are TRBV10-3 and TRBJ1-1, with 7 bases matching TRBD1. Germline CDR1 is ENHRY and CDR2 is SYGVKD. V trimming: 6 bases; J trimming: 1 base; junction bases outside the gene matches: 5. The CDR3 is 14 amino acids. The CDR3, as DNA: TGTGCCATCAGAGGGGGCGAGGGGAACACTGAAGCTTTCTTT. Translated: CAIRGGEGNTEAFF.

V and J are TRBV7-8 and TRBJ2-1; D uncertain. The ends were cut back, 1 base at V and 6 bases at J, with 13 bases in the middle. Germline values: CDR1 SGHVS, CDR2 FQNEAQ. The CDR3 is 15 amino acids. The CDR3 here is CASSLDGSFFNEQFF. CDR3 bases: TGTGCCAGCAGCTTAGATGGTAGCTTTTTCAATGAGCAGTTCTTC.

The chain carries TRBV3-1 (or the pseudogene TRBV3-2) and TRBJ1-6; 7 nucleotides line up with TRBD1. Germline-derived CDR1 and CDR2 are LGHDT and YNNKEL (reference sequence). Trimming removed 4 bases from V and 7 bases from J; junction bases left unmatched: 10. The CDR3 runs to 16 residues. The CDR3 DNA sequence: TGTGCCAGCAGCCCTACCTCGGGACAGAGAAATTCACCCCTCCACTTT. Amino acids: CASSPTSGQRNSPLHF.

The chain combines TRBV6-1 with TRBJ2-3, with 7 bases matching TRBD2. This CDR3 spans 16 amino acids. CDR1 is MNHNS and CDR2 is SASEGT in the germline V gene. The J segment lost 3 bases and the V segment lost 0 bases, leaving 6 bases of the junction unmatched. The DNA for the CDR3 is TGTGCCAGCAGTGAAGCTACTAGCGTACTAACAGATACGCAGTATTTT. Encoded protein: CASSEATSVLTDTQYF.

This chain links TRBV21-1 with TRBJ2-5; whether TRBD2, the table's D call, matches the DNA was not checked. TRBV21-1 is a known pseudogene. The CDR3 contains 20 residues. For the CDR3, the DNA is TGTGCCAGCAGCTCCCGAGGAGAAACGGTGGCGGAGCCGGTGAGAGAGACCCAGTACTTC. Amino acid sequence: CASSSRGETVAEPVRETQYF.

On this clone itself: Compared with germline, one end of the junction differs, possibly owing to a read error. The chain is built from TRBV6-5 and TRBJ2-7, with 13 bases matching TRBD2. The CDR3 is 13 amino acids. The germline CDR1 and CDR2 sequences are MNHEY and SVGAGI. CDR3 sequence reads: CASTPPGLAGVSF. The CDR3 nucleotides are TGTGCCAGCACCCCTCCCGGACTAGCGGGAGTAAGCTTC.

This chain links TRBV7-2 with TRBJ2-2, with 7 bases fitting TRBD2. V dropped 6 bases and J dropped 0; count of bases not matched to a gene: 7. CDR3 length: 16 amino acids. Germline CDR1 and CDR2: SGHTA and FQGNSA. The CDR3 DNA reads as TGTGCCAGCAGACGACCGGGACTACCGAACACCGGGGAGCTGTTTTTT. This sequence encodes CASRRPGLPNTGELFF.

The chain couples TRBV2 to TRBJ2-3, with 11 bases that match TRBD2. The CDR3 covers 19 residues. Per germline, CDR1 SNHLY and CDR2 FYNNEI. Trimming removed 7 bases from V and 0 bases from J; junction bases left unmatched: 15. CDR3 sequence: CASMGALGTSGPSTDTQYF. The CDR3, as DNA: TGTGCCAGCATGGGGGCCCTCGGGACTAGCGGACCGAGCACAGATACGCAGTATTTT.

J is TRBJ1-4 and V is TRBV19; 11 nucleotides match TRBD1. J lost 6 bases, V lost 3 bases, and 6 bases had no gene match. The length of the CDR3 is 16 residues. From germline, CDR1 is LNHDA and CDR2 SQIVND (reference sequence). Here the CDR3 DNA reads TGTGCCAGTAGTATGGACAGGGGGCGCCCCGATGAAAAACTGTTTTTT. Amino acids: CASSMDRGRPDEKLFF.

This clone was observed a single time. The chain has TRBV5-6 and TRBJ2-5; TRBD1 matches at 9 bases. The germline V gene encodes CDR1 SGHDT and CDR2 YYEEEE. The CDR3 totals 16 residues. V dropped 2 bases and J dropped 3; count of bases not matched to a gene: 8. The CDR3 region is CASSFMGQGREETQYF. The CDR3 DNA sequence: TGTGCCAGCAGCTTCATGGGACAGGGCAGGGAAGAGACCCAGTACTTC.

The V call is TRBV6-4, the J call TRBJ2-1; 7 bases fit TRBD2. This CDR3 comprises 14 residues. In germline, CDR1 is MRHNA, CDR2 SNTAGT. V was clipped by 9 bases and J by 7 bases; unmatched bases: 12. The CDR3 is CARTWGGSKNEQFF. CDR3 nucleotide sequence: TGTGCCAGGACTTGGGGGGGATCTAAAAATGAGCAGTTCTTC.

V usage is TRBV9 and J usage is TRBJ2-2; 7 bases line up with TRBD2. CDR3 size: 15 residues. V lost 6 bases and J lost 2; bases outside the gene matches: 7. Germline loops: CDR1 SGDLS, CDR2 YYNGEE. The CDR3 region is CASTRGGRNTGELFF. Written as DNA, the CDR3 is TGTGCCAGCACGAGGGGAGGGCGCAACACCGGGGAGCTGTTTTTT.

The chain uses TRBV2 and TRBJ2-3; D may be TRBD2 (5 bases). Germline CDR1 reads SNHLY; CDR2 reads FYNNEI. The CDR3 sequence is 16 residues long. V shed 2 bases and J shed 2 bases, with 14 bases lying between them. CDR3 amino acids: CASSESGVRVTDTQYF. The CDR3 nucleotides are TGTGCCAGCAGTGAATCCGGGGTAAGAGTCACAGATACGCAGTATTTT.

The V call is TRBV9, the J call TRBJ2-6; TRBD2 matches 10 bases. V gave up 0 bases and J gave up 4 bases; unmatched junction bases: 16. The germline V gene encodes CDR1 SGDLS and CDR2 YYNGEE. The CDR3 extends over 21 amino acids. The CDR3, as DNA: TGTGCCAGCAGCGTAGCCTCCCCCCTGGGAGCGGGAGGGACAGGGGCCAACGTCCTGACTTTC. It yields the protein CASSVASPLGAGGTGANVLTF.

This clone was detected once. The rearrangement joins TRBV19 to TRBJ1-1, with D unresolved. V lost 6 bases, J lost 7 bases, and 9 bases lay in between. In germline, CDR1 is LNHDA, CDR2 SQIVND (reference sequence). There are 11 residues in the CDR3. In DNA, the CDR3 is TGTGCCAGTAGGGGCCGGGGTGAAGCTTTCTTT. It specifies CASRGRGEAFF. The full variable domain, rest sourced from reference TRBV19 and TRBJ1-1, is DGGITQSPKYLFRKEGQNVTLSCEQNLNHDAMYWYRQDPGQGLRLIYYSQIVNDFQKGDIAEGYSVSREKKESFPLTVTSAQKNPTAFYLCASRGRGEAFFGQGTRLTVV.

The rearrangement uses TRBV28 and TRBJ1-5; D remains unclear. Germline values: CDR1 MDHEN, CDR2 SYDVKM. Between the trimmed V and J ends, which lost 3 bases and 3 bases, there was a span of 15 bases. This CDR3 has 16 residues. CDR3 DNA: TGTGCCAGCAGTTTCGGGTTGGAACGCTACAATCAGCCCCAGCATTTT. Amino acids: CASSFGLERYNQPQHF.

The J gene is TRBJ2-3, the V gene TRBV19, with TRBD2 matching over 9 bases. The CDR3 contains 14 residues. In germline, CDR1 is LNHDA, CDR2 SQIVND (reference sequence). The V segment lost 3 bases and the J segment 3 bases; nucleotides outside the gene matches: 1. CDR3 sequence: CASSISGRTDTQYF. The CDR3 nucleotides read TGTGCCAGTAGTATCAGCGGGAGGACAGATACGCAGTATTTT.

The gene calls are TRBV4-1 and TRBJ1-6, with D possibly TRBD1 on 6 matching bases. This CDR3 has 14 amino acids. The V end lost 3 bases, the J end lost 8 bases, and 11 bases lay between the germline ends. Germline CDR1 and CDR2: MGHRA and YSYEKL. The CDR3: CASSHGRGYSPLHF. The DNA of the CDR3 is TGCGCCAGCAGCCACGGCAGGGGTTATTCACCCCTCCACTTT.

The chain joins TRBV7-6 to TRBJ1-6; D gene ambiguous. This CDR3 has 19 residues. V was trimmed by 5 bases and J by 6 bases, leaving 26 bases between them. Germline lookup yields CDR1 SGHVS and CDR2 FNYEAQ. The CDR3 loop reads CASSLTPLSKGGLNSPLHF. The CDR3 nucleotides are TGTGCCAGCAGCCTTACCCCCCTAAGTAAAGGCGGTCTTAATTCACCCCTCCACTTT.